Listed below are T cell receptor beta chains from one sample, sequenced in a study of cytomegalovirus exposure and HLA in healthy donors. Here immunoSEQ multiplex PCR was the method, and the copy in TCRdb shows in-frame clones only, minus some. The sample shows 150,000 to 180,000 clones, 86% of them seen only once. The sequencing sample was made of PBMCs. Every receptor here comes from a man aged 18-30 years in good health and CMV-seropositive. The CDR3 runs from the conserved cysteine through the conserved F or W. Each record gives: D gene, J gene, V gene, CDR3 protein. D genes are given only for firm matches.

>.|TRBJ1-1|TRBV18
CASSPGGRTEAFF
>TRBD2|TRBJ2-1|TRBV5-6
CASSLATSGGAYNEQFF
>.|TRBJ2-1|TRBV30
CAWTEGTQWSEQFF
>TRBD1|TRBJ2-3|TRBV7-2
CASSPWGQGAGDTQYF
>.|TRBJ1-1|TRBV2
CASRADRTEAFF
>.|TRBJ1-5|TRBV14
CASSHGLGQPQHF
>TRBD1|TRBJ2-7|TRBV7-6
CASSLGGQGASWEQYF
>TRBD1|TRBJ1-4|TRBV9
CASSVAGTGDNEKLFF
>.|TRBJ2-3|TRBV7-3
CASSLRRGDTQYF
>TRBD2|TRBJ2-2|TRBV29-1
CSVVAGAHTGELFF
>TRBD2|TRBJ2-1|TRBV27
CASSLLAGGGEQFF
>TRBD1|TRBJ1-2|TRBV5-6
CASRFGQVKDGYTF
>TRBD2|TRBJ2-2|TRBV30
CAWSVRGAGELFF
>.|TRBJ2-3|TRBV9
CASSVAVPTDTQYF
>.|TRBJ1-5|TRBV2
CASSEKGQPQHF
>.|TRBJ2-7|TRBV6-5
CASSYSKLSTEQYF
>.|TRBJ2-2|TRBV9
CASSVQGGGPNTGELFF
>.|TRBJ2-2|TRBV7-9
CASSSGSGELFF
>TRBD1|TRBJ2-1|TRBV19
CASEGQGSYNEQFF
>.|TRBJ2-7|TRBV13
CASSGGGRVLFEQYF
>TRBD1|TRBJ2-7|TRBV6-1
CASSPTGGYEQYF
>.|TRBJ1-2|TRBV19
CASSGSRYGYTF
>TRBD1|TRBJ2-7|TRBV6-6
CASSPPGQREQYF
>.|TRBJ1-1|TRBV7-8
CASSLVGARAFF
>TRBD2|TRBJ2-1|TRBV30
CAWSVGLAENEQFF
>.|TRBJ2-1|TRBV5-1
CASSPDRGPYNEQFF
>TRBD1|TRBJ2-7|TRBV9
CASSPRTGVGREQYF
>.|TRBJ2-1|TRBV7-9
CASSLAGGWTYNEQFF
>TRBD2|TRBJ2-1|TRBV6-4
CASSDSPSGGAGEQFF
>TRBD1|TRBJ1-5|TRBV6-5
CASRGDRVHQPQHF
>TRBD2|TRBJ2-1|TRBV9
CASSGGTSGSSEQFF
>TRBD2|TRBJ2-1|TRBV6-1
CASSGVLAGVTYNEQFF
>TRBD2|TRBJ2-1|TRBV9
CASSDTGTSGGSQQFF
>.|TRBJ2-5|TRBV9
CASSSGGFPGQETQYF
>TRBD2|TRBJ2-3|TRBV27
CASSSRLAGNTDTQYF
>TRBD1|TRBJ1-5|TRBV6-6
CASSEWTGSNQPQHF
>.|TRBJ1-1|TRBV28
CASSPPANRKAFF
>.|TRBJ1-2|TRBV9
CASSSQLQGDYGYTF
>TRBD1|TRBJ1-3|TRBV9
CASSGGQGRPGNTIYF
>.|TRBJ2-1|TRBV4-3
CASSQDGWQGGRGEQFF
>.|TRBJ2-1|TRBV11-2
CASSPARGAFDNEQFF
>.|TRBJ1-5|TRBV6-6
CASSLATGNQPQHF
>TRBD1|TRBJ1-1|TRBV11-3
CASSLRGQIAFF
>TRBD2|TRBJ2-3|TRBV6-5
CASSSPGGATDTQYF
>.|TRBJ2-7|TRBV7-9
CASSPTLGDISYEQYF
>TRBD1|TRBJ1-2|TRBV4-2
CASSQDRDRARPGYGYTF
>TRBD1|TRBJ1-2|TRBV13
CASSQAGTVLRGYTF
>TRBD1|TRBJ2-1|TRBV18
CASSSTGGTRGEQFF
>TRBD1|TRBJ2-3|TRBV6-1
CASSDDRGRGTDTQYF
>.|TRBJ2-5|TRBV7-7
CASSFTGGGETQYF